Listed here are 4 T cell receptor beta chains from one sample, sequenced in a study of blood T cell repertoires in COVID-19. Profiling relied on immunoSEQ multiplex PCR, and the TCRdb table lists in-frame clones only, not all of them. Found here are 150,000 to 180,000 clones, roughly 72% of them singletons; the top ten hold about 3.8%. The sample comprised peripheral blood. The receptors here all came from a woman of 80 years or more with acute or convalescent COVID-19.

CDR3 amino acids: CASSPGMGAGRETQYF. The CDR3 DNA reads as TGTGCCAGCAGCCCCGGGATGGGGGCAGGAAGAGAGACCCAGTACTTC. The chain recombines TRBV7-6 with TRBJ2-5, with a tentative D call TRBD1 (6 bases). Germline CDR1 is SGHVS and CDR2 is FNYEAQ. This CDR3 has 16 residues. V dropped 5 bases and J dropped 4 bases, with 20 bases sitting between them. Full variable domain (missing parts from reference TRBV7-6 and TRBJ2-5): GAGVSQSPRYKVTKRGQDVALRCDPISGHVSLYWYRQALGQGPEFLTYFNYEAQQDKSGLPNDRFSAERPEGSISTLTIQRTEQRDSAMYRCASSPGMGAGRETQYFGPGTRLLVL.

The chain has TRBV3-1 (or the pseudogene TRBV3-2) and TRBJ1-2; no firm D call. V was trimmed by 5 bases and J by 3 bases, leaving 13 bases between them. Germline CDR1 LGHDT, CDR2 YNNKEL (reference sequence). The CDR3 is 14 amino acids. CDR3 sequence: CASSTRSGDYGYTF. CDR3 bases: TGTGCCAGCAGCACAAGGTCCGGGGACTATGGCTACACCTTC.

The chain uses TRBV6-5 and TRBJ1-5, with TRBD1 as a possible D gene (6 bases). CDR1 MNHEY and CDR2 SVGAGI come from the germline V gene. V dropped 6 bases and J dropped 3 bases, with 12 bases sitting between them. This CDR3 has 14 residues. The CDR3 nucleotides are TGTGCCAGCAGCGAGCGACAGGCCAATCAGCCCCAGCATTTT. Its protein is CASSERQANQPQHF.

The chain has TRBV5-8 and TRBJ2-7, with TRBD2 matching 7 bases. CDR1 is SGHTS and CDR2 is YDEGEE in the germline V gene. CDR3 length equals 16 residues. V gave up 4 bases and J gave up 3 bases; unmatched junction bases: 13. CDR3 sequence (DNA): TGTGCCAGCAGCGACAGCTGGGGAGGGCGGGACTACGAGCAGTACTTC. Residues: CASSDSWGGRDYEQYF.